The 25 T cell receptor beta chains presented below share a single source sample, sequenced in a study of T-cell memory formation after mild COVID-19 (dated by TCRdb to the early 2020s). Library preparation was by 5' RACE. TCRdb shows the sequencer as Illumina NovaSeq 6000. TCRdb reprocessing: public reads trimmed at Q25 with fastp, clones called with MiXCR, in-frame beta chains kept. Every entry covers one CDR3 protein and lists the most common genes and DNA from its rows. For this sample there are approximately 150,000 distinct CDR3 sequences; over 10% appear just once. Of the sample, 2.5% to 4% falls within the top ten clones. Sequencing input: PBMCs or a T cell subset sorted from them (not recorded which). The receptors here all came from a man aged 18 to 35 who had mild COVID-19 (a few samples of this study predate the infection). The sample titles of this study are shuffled in the database, so cell type and time point are left out; the donor was told from shared clones.

There are a few counts of this clonotype. This chain uses TRBV6-2 or TRBV6-3 with TRBJ1-5; 7 bases line up with TRBD1. This CDR3 contains 15 residues. J lost 6 bases, V lost 7 bases, and 12 bases had no gene match. The germline CDR1 and CDR2 sequences are MNHEY and SVGEGT. The CDR3 spells CASTDVSPGGQPQHF. CDR3 nucleotide sequence: TGTGCCAGCACCGACGTCTCCCCAGGGGGTCAGCCCCAGCATTTT.

The chain uses TRBV7-9 and TRBJ1-2; maybe TRBD1 (6 bases). CDR1 is SEHNR, CDR2 FQNEAQ, per germline (reference sequence). The length of the CDR3 is 13 residues. V was trimmed by 1 base and J by 6 bases, leaving 9 bases between them. The CDR3 protein is CASSLEGEDGYTF. The CDR3 DNA sequence: TGTGCCAGCAGCTTAGAGGGGGAAGATGGCTACACCTTC.

This clonotype was detected only a few times. The rearrangement joins TRBV7-2 to TRBJ2-5; unclear D gene. Looked up from germline, CDR1 is SGHTA and CDR2 is FQGNSA. The CDR3 has 13 amino acids. The ends were cut back, 2 bases at V and 3 bases at J, with 7 bases in the middle. The CDR3 nucleotides are TGTGCCAGCAGCTTAAGTTGGGAAGAGACCCAGTACTTC. Residues: CASSLSWEETQYF.

The gene calls are TRBV7-9 and TRBJ2-3, with TRBD1 identical over 7 bases. The CDR3 extends over 16 amino acids. V shed 5 bases, J shed 4 bases, and the junction held 12 bases outside the gene matches. Germline CDR1 reads SEHNR; CDR2 reads FQNEAQ (reference sequence). The CDR3 protein is CASSRDGWGQPDTQYF. CDR3 coding DNA: TGTGCCAGCAGCCGAGATGGTTGGGGACAGCCAGATACGCAGTATTTT.

The sample holds a few counts of this clonotype. The chain is built from TRBV4-2 and TRBJ2-2; no firm D call. Trimming left V 1 base short and J 3 bases short, with 3 bases between. CDR1 LGHNA and CDR2 YNFKEQ come from the germline V gene. The CDR3 covers 13 residues. The CDR3 is CASSQGYTGELFF. The CDR3 region has the DNA TGTGCCAGCAGCCAAGGGTACACCGGGGAGCTGTTTTTT.

This clonotype has a handful of counts. The junction shows a germline mismatch at one end, possibly a read error. The chain has TRBV12-3 or TRBV12-4 and TRBJ2-7; a weak D match, TRBD2 (5 bases). This CDR3 has 16 residues. The CDR3 region is CASSLDNGLSVYGQYF. The CDR3 region has the DNA TGTGCCAGCAGTTTAGATAACGGACTTTCTGTTTACGGGCAGTACTTC.

The chain carries TRBV12-3 or TRBV12-4 and TRBJ2-3; D gene ambiguous. This CDR3 has 14 residues. V lost 4 bases and J lost 1, with 9 bases in between. The CDR3 reads CASSWFQGTDTQYF. The CDR3 region has the DNA TGTGCCAGCAGTTGGTTCCAGGGCACAGATACGCAGTATTTT.

J is TRBJ1-1 and V is TRBV24-1; D might be TRBD1 (6 bases). The CDR3 sequence is 15 residues long. Germline assignment: CDR1 KGHDR and CDR2 SFDVKD. Trimming took off 5 bases at V and 4 bases at J, with 16 bases between the two ends. Here the CDR3 reads CATSVSQGGSTEAFF. The CDR3 DNA reads TGTGCCACCAGTGTTTCACAGGGTGGATCCACTGAAGCTTTCTTT.

This clonotype appeared many times. The chain employs TRBV4-2 and TRBJ2-5, with 11 bases that match TRBD2. Germline V gives CDR1 LGHNA, CDR2 YNFKEQ. This CDR3 region has 18 residues. Germline trimming cut 3 bases from V and 5 bases from J; bases unmatched to any gene: 14. This chain's CDR3 is CASSHLPSASGGKETQYF. CDR3 nucleotides: TGTGCCAGCAGCCACCTCCCCTCGGCTAGCGGGGGGAAGGAGACCCAGTACTTC.

V and J are TRBV28 and TRBJ2-3, with 13 bases that match TRBD2. The ends lost 2 bases at V and 1 base at J; junction bases unmatched: 15. Germline CDR1 reads MDHEN; CDR2 reads SYDVKM. The CDR3 is made up of 21 amino acids. The DNA for the CDR3 is TGTGCCAGCAGTTTACCCATTCCGACTAGCGGGGGGCCGGGCCGCACAGATACGCAGTATTTT. It specifies CASSLPIPTSGGPGRTDTQYF.

The J gene is TRBJ1-1, the V gene TRBV7-9; D is perhaps TRBD1 (6 bases). The CDR3 runs 15 residues. Germline assignment: CDR1 SEHNR and CDR2 FQNEAQ (reference sequence). Between the trimmed V and J ends, which lost 2 bases and 3 bases, there was a span of 13 bases. DNA of the CDR3: TGTGCCAGCAGCTTACAGGGGATTGGAGACACTGAAGCTTTCTTT. This sequence encodes CASSLQGIGDTEAFF.

There are a few counts of this clonotype. This rearrangement joins TRBV7-2 to TRBJ1-2; 8 bases agree with TRBD1. Germline V gene lookup returns CDR1 SGHTA and CDR2 FQGNSA. The CDR3 spans 15 residues. Trimming at V came to 4 bases and at J to 0 bases, leaving 4 bases not matched to a gene. CDR3 in amino acids: CASSSRGPSNYGYTF. DNA of the CDR3: TGTGCCAGCAGCTCCAGGGGGCCTTCTAACTATGGCTACACCTTC.

This clonotype has a handful of counts. The V gene is TRBV15, the J gene TRBJ2-3; TRBD1 agrees at 8 bases. The CDR3 is 16 residues long. Germline CDR1 LNHNV, CDR2 YYDKDF (reference sequence). Trimming at V came to 1 base and at J to 4 bases, leaving 7 bases not matched to a gene. This CDR3 reads CATSRGTGRIADTQYF. The CDR3 region has the DNA TGTGCCACCAGCAGAGGGACAGGGCGGATTGCAGATACGCAGTATTTT.

The chain uses TRBV4-1 and TRBJ2-1; 9 positions match TRBD2. With 0 bases clipped from V and 9 bases from J, the junction kept 6 bases outside the gene matches. CDR3 length equals 15 residues. Germline assignment: CDR1 MGHRA and CDR2 YSYEKL. CDR3 protein: CASSQEGGGAVEQFF. The CDR3 DNA reads TGCGCCAGCAGCCAAGAGGGCGGGGGGGCTGTTGAGCAGTTCTTC.

In its sample, this clonotype was seen a few times. DNA of the CDR3: TGTGCCAGCAGCCTCAGGACAGGGGGGGGAGATGGCTACACCTTC. Protein: CASSLRTGGGDGYTF. The rearrangement joins TRBV12-3 or TRBV12-4 to TRBJ1-2, with 10 bases aligning to TRBD1. V shed 6 bases and J 6 bases; nucleotides not matched to a gene: 10. The CDR3 covers 15 residues.

This clonotype was seen only a few times. The rearrangement joins TRBV10-3 to TRBJ1-1, with 9 bases that match TRBD1. V trimming: 4 bases; J trimming: 1 base; junction bases outside the gene matches: 10. The CDR3 spans 17 residues. Germline CDR1 and CDR2: ENHRY and SYGVKD. The CDR3 nucleotides are TGTGCCATCAGTGTAAATCCGGGACAGGGAGCGAACACTGAAGCTTTCTTT. Translated, it gives CAISVNPGQGANTEAFF.

This clonotype has a handful of counts. CDR3 sequence: CASSYGGAYNEQFF. As DNA, the CDR3 is TGTGCCAGCAGCTACGGGGGGGCCTACAATGAGCAGTTCTTC. V usage is TRBV7-2 and J usage is TRBJ2-1, with 8 bases lining up with TRBD2. Looked up from germline, CDR1 is SGHTA and CDR2 is FQGNSA. The CDR3 is 14 amino acids. The V and J ends lost 4 bases and 2 bases, in that order; junction bases with no gene match: 1.

V gene TRBV7-2 combines with J gene TRBJ1-5, with D perhaps matching TRBD1 (6 bases). In germline, CDR1 is SGHTA, CDR2 FQGNSA. The CDR3 length is 14 residues. The V end lost 3 bases, the J end lost 7 bases, and 13 bases lay between the germline ends. The DNA of the CDR3 is TGTGCCAGCAGCTTCCAGGGGAATTCCCAGCCCCAGCATTTT. It yields the protein CASSFQGNSQPQHF.

The chain links TRBV6-2 or TRBV6-3 to TRBJ2-7; 7 nucleotides line up with TRBD1. CDR1 MNHEY and CDR2 SVGEGT come from the germline V gene. The CDR3 loop spans 15 amino acids. With 6 bases clipped from V and 3 bases from J, the junction kept 11 bases outside the gene matches. This chain's CDR3 is CASSLWPGQFYEQYF. CDR3 sequence (DNA): TGTGCCAGCAGCCTCTGGCCGGGACAGTTCTACGAGCAGTACTTC.

In its sample, this clonotype was seen a few times. CDR3 sequence reads: CASSQEPHNNSPLHF. The CDR3 region has the DNA TGCGCCAGCAGCCAAGAACCCCACAACAATTCACCCCTCCACTTT. The V call is TRBV4-1, the J call TRBJ1-6; no clear D. The germline V gene has CDR1 MGHRA and CDR2 YSYEKL. V was cut by 0 bases and J by 7 bases, with 10 bases left in between. CDR3 length equals 15 residues.

The chain combines TRBV12-5 with TRBJ2-5; D gene ambiguous. Germline-derived CDR1 and CDR2 are LGHNT and FRNRAP. Trimming stripped 5 bases from V and 5 bases from J, with 12 bases between. CDR3 size: 13 residues. This CDR3 is CASGPGWGETQYF. The CDR3 nucleotides are TGTGCTAGTGGTCCGGGCTGGGGTGAGACCCAGTACTTC.

This clonotype was recorded at least ten times. The genes are TRBV7-2 and TRBJ1-2; the D gene is possibly TRBD1 (6 bases). Germline CDR1 and CDR2: SGHTA and FQGNSA. CDR3 length equals 16 residues. Trimming took 1 base from V and 8 from J, leaving 20 bases between them. The CDR3 DNA follows: TGTGCCAGCAGCTTAGTGGCTGGGGGGCAAGTACTCGGCTACACCTTC. Protein: CASSLVAGGQVLGYTF.

The chain couples TRBV15 to TRBJ1-6; D unclear. The CDR3 spans 13 residues. Trimming shortened V by 0 bases and J by 11 bases, and 8 bases separated the two germline ends. CDR1 is LNHNV and CDR2 is YYDKDF in the germline V gene (reference sequence). CDR3 residues: CATSREREPPLHF. CDR3 in DNA: TGTGCCACCAGCAGAGAGCGTGAGCCACCCCTCCACTTT.

The J gene is TRBJ2-3, the V gene TRBV20-1, with D maybe TRBD2 (5 bases). The CDR3 length is 14 residues. CDR1 and CDR2 from the germline V gene are DFQATT and SNEGSKA (reference sequence). V gave up 5 bases and J gave up 0 bases, with 12 bases separating them. CDR3 nucleotides: TGCAGTGCTCCTAGCAGCTCTAGCACAGATACGCAGTATTTT. It yields the protein CSAPSSSSTDTQYF.

This chain joins TRBV7-9 and TRBJ2-7, with TRBD1 as a possible D gene (5 bases). The ends were cut back, 5 bases at V and 0 bases at J, with 20 bases in the middle. The CDR3 has 17 amino acids. Germline V lookup: CDR1 SEHNR, CDR2 FQNEAQ (reference sequence). The CDR3 sequence is CASSTLPQGRSSYEQYF. In nucleotides, the CDR3 is TGTGCCAGCAGCACCCTACCCCAGGGCAGAAGCTCCTACGAGCAGTACTTC.